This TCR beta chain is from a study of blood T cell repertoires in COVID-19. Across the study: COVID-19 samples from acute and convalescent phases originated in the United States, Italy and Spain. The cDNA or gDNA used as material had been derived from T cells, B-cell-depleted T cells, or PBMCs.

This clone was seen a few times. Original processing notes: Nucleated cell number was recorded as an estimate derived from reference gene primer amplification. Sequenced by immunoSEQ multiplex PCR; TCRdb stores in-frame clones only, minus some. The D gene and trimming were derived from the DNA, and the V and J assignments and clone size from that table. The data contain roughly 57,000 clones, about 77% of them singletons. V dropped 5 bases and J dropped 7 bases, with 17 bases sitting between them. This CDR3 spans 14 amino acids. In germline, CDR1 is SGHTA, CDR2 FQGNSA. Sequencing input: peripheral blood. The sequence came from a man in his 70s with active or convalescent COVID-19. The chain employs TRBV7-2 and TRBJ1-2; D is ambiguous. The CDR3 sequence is CASSPQPRAFGYTF. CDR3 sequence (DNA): TGTGCCAGCAGCCCACAACCGAGGGCGTTTGGCTACACCTTC.